One and the same sample provided the 15 T cell receptor beta chains below, sequenced in a study of cytomegalovirus exposure and HLA in healthy donors. 60 Vbeta and 13 Jbeta primers were used in PCR. Measured with immunoSEQ multiplex PCR; TCRdb has only the in-frame clones, and not every one. This sample has 150,000 to 200,000 clones, with about 81% found just once. Sequencing was done on a sample of PBMCs. Every receptor here comes from a man aged 18 to 30 in good health and CMV-seronegative.

The CDR3 sequence: CASSLYRGSGNTIYF. CDR3 DNA: TGTGCCAGCAGCTTATACAGGGGGTCTGGAAACACCATATATTTT. The chain has TRBV11-2 and TRBJ1-3, with 8 nucleotides matching TRBD1. The CDR3 spans 15 residues. Germline CDR1 and CDR2: SGHAT and FQNNGV. The V segment lost 2 bases and the J segment 1 base; nucleotides outside the gene matches: 1.

This chain uses TRBV2 with TRBJ2-2, with 8 positions matching TRBD2. The CDR3 consists of 16 residues. Trimming at V came to 8 bases and at J to 5 bases, leaving 13 bases not matched to a gene. Germline V CDR1 and CDR2: SNHLY, FYNNEI. The CDR3 DNA follows: TGTGCCAGCCGTAACTCGATCCGGGGGGGGACCGGGGAGCTGTTTTTT. Translation: CASRNSIRGGTGELFF.

This clone was counted between two and nine times. For the CDR3, the DNA is TGTGCCAGCAGCTTGGGGTCGGCTAGCGGGAGGTCGAAGCTGTTTTTT. Its protein product is CASSLGSASGRSKLFF. The V and J genes are TRBV5-8 and TRBJ2-2, with 11 nucleotides matching TRBD2. The CDR3 contains 16 residues. Per germline, CDR1 SGHTS and CDR2 YDEGEE. After removal of 0 bases from V and 12 bases from J, the junction contained 10 bases not matched to a gene.

This clone was seen just once. The rearrangement uses TRBV28 and TRBJ1-2; D might be TRBD1 (5 bases). Germline V gene data show CDR1 as MDHEN and CDR2 as SYDVKM. V shed 2 bases and J shed 3 bases, with 13 bases lying between them. The CDR3 is made up of 15 amino acids. CDR3 protein: CASSLGRQGDYGYTF. CDR3 in DNA: TGTGCCAGCAGTTTAGGCAGGCAAGGGGACTATGGCTACACCTTC.

The chain recombines TRBV5-4 with TRBJ2-5; no firm D call. The CDR3 consists of 15 residues. Trimming removed 0 bases from V and 2 bases from J, with 11 bases in between. Germline values: CDR1 SGHNT, CDR2 YYREEE (reference sequence). The CDR3 loop reads CASSLDAVLQETQYF. DNA for the CDR3: TGTGCCAGCAGCTTGGATGCGGTATTACAAGAGACCCAGTACTTC.

The chain uses TRBV4-3 and TRBJ2-3; TRBD2 matches at 9 bases. Germline CDR1 and CDR2: LGHNA and YSLEER. The CDR3 runs to 17 residues. The trim removed 0 bases at V and 4 bases at J, leaving 8 bases unmatched. For the CDR3, the DNA is TGCGCCAGCAGCCAAGAGGCGGGGGGGGTAGGTTCAGATACGCAGTATTTT. It specifies CASSQEAGGVGSDTQYF.

The V gene is TRBV4-1, the J gene TRBJ1-3; D remains ambiguous. The CDR3 is made up of 15 amino acids. The germline V gene encodes CDR1 MGHRA and CDR2 YSYEKL. The ends were cut back, 0 bases at V and 9 bases at J, with 15 bases in the middle. The DNA of the CDR3 is TGCGCCAGCAGCCAAGATCTCGGAGGCGGGCGCACCATATATTTT. Protein: CASSQDLGGGRTIYF.

The genes are TRBV6-4 and TRBJ2-2, with unresolved D. This CDR3 contains 13 residues. V was cut by 3 bases and J by 4 bases, with 6 bases left in between. CDR1 and CDR2 (germline): MRHNA, SNTAGT. DNA of the CDR3: TGTGCCAGCAGTGATGACTCCACCGGGGAGCTGTTTTTT. This codes for CASSDDSTGELFF.

This chain links TRBV7-9 with TRBJ1-1, with 7 bases aligning to TRBD1. Losses at the gene ends were 4 bases for V and 2 bases for J; bases not matched to a gene: 4. The germline gives CDR1 SEHNR, CDR2 FQNEAQ (reference sequence). This CDR3 region has 14 residues. CDR3 sequence: CASSSTGSNTEAFF. The CDR3 bases are TGTGCCAGCAGCTCGACAGGGAGTAACACTGAAGCTTTCTTT.

The rearrangement joins TRBV7-8 to TRBJ1-1, with D possibly being TRBD1 (5 bases). The CDR3 length is 14 residues. Per the germline V gene, CDR1 is SGHVS and CDR2 is FQNEAQ. The V and J ends lost 1 base and 3 bases respectively, with 9 bases between them. CDR3 protein: CASSLGQSYTEAFF. CDR3 nucleotide sequence: TGTGCCAGCAGCTTAGGACAGTCGTACACTGAAGCTTTCTTT. The full variable domain, rest sourced from reference TRBV7-8 and TRBJ1-1, is GAGVSQSPRYKVAKRGQDVALRCDPISGHVSLFWYQQALGQGPEFLTYFQNEAQLDKSGLPSDRFFAERPEGSVSTLKIQRTQQEDSAVYLCASSLGQSYTEAFFGQGTRLTVV.

V usage is TRBV9 and J usage is TRBJ2-2; 9 nucleotides line up with TRBD1. This CDR3 has 14 amino acids. Germline V lookup: CDR1 SGDLS, CDR2 YYNGEE. The ends lost 4 bases at V and 4 bases at J; junction bases unmatched: 2. CDR3 coding DNA: TGTGCCAGCAGCACGACAGGGGGCACCGGGGAGCTGTTTTTT. This translates into CASSTTGGTGELFF.

The V call is TRBV25-1, the J call TRBJ2-3; D possibly corresponds to TRBD1 (6 bases). The CDR3 consists of 15 residues. V was cut by 0 bases and J by 2 bases, with 9 bases left in between. The germline CDR1 and CDR2 sequences are MGHDK and SYGVNS. CDR3 protein: CASSEYRDNTDTQYF. The CDR3 coding sequence is TGTGCCAGCAGTGAATATAGGGACAACACAGATACGCAGTATTTT.

The chain carries TRBV5-8 and TRBJ1-4; no firm D call. V was cut by 3 bases and J by 12 bases, with 9 bases left in between. The CDR3 covers 11 residues. Germline V gives CDR1 SGHTS, CDR2 YDEGEE. The CDR3 nucleotides read TGTGCCAGCAGCTGGGTGGAGGAACTGTTTTTT. This translates into CASSWVEELFF.

The J gene is TRBJ2-5, the V gene TRBV5-1; a possible D gene is TRBD1 (6 bases). Germline CDR1 and CDR2: SGHRS and YFSETQ. V dropped 4 bases and J dropped 2 bases, with 15 bases sitting between them. CDR3 length: 15 residues. CDR3 sequence reads: CASSLRGSPQETQYF. The DNA of the CDR3 is TGCGCCAGCAGCCTCAGGGGATCTCCTCAAGAGACCCAGTACTTC.

V and J are TRBV7-6 and TRBJ2-3; no clear D. V shed 5 bases and J shed 2 bases, with 17 bases lying between them. The CDR3 has 16 residues. Per germline, CDR1 SGHVS and CDR2 FNYEAQ. The CDR3 DNA reads TGTGCCAGCAGCCCGCTCAGGCTTACCCCCACAGATACGCAGTATTTT. Protein: CASSPLRLTPTDTQYF.